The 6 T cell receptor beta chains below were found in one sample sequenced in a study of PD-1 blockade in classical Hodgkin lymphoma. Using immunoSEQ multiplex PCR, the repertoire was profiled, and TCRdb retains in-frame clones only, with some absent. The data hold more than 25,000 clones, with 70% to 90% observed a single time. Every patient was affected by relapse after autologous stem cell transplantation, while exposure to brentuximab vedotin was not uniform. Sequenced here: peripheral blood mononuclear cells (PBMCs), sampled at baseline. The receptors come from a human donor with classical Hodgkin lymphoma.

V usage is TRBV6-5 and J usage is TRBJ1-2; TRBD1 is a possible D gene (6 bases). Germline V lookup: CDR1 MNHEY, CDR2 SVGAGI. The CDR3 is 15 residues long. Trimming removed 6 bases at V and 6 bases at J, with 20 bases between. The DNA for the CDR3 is TGTGCCAGCAGCCCCGTGGGGGGCGCATTCGATGGCTACACCTTC. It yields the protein CASSPVGGAFDGYTF.

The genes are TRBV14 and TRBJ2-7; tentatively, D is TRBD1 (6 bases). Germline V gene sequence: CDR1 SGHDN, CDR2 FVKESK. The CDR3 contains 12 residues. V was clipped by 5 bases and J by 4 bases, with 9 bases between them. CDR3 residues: CASSRTGYEQYF. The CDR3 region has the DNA TGTGCCAGCAGCAGAACAGGGTACGAGCAGTACTTC.

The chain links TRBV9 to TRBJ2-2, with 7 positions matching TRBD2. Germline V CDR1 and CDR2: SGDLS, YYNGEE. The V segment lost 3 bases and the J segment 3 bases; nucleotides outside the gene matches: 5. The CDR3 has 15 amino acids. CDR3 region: CASSGASGYTGELFF. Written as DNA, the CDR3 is TGTGCCAGCAGCGGGGCTAGCGGCTACACCGGGGAGCTGTTTTTT.

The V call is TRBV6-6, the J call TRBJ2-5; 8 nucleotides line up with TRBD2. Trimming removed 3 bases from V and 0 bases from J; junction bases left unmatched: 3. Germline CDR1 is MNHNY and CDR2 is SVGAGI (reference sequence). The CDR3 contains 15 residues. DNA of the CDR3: TGTGCCAGCAGTTATGAGCGGGGGTACCAAGAGACCCAGTACTTC. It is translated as CASSYERGYQETQYF.

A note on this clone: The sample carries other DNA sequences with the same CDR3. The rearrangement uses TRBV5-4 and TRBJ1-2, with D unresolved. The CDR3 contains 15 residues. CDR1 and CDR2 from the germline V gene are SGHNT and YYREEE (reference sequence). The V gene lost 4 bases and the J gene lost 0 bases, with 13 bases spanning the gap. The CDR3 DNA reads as TGTGCCAGCAGCCTACGGGTGGAAGCTAACTATGGCTACACCTTC. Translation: CASSLRVEANYGYTF.

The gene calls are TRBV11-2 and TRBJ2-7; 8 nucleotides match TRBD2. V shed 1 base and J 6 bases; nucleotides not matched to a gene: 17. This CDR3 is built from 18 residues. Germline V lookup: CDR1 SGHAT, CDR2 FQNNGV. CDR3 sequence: CASSLVLVPPGLVGEQYF. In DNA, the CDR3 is TGTGCCAGCAGCTTAGTGCTCGTACCCCCGGGACTAGTAGGCGAGCAGTACTTC.